These 23 T cell receptor beta chains were sequenced from one sample in a study of shared clonotypes between healthy human individuals. Assay: immunoSEQ multiplex PCR; the TCRdb copy retains only in-frame clones and omits some. This table holds around 1,100,000 clones, about 80% found once. Sequenced material: memory CD4+ T cells from PBMCs. Subset described: CD45RA-negative fraction. The receptors here all came from a man between 18 and 29 years old in good health. Some clones in this sample may be carry-over from other donors' samples.

This sequence joins TRBV2 and TRBJ1-1, with D possibly TRBD1 on 5 matching bases. Trimming took off 3 bases at V and 6 bases at J, with 11 bases between the two ends. The CDR3 length is 13 residues. Germline-derived CDR1 and CDR2 are SNHLY and FYNNEI. In DNA form, the CDR3 reads TGTGCCAGCAGTGATGAGGGGTTCGCTGAAGCTTTCTTT. Its translation is CASSDEGFAEAFF. The variable domain in full, with the rest retrieved from reference TRBV2 and TRBJ1-1, is EPEVTQTPSHQVTQMGQEVILRCVPISNHLYFYWYRQILGQKVEFLVSFYNNEISEKSEIFDDQFSVERPDGSNFTLKIRSTKLEDSAMYFCASSDEGFAEAFFGQGTRLTVV.

In this sample, this clone turned up many times. The rearrangement uses TRBV27 and TRBJ2-5; D possibly corresponds to TRBD1 (6 bases). V shed 2 bases and J shed 7 bases, with 17 bases lying between them. Germline V CDR1 and CDR2: MNHEY, SMNVEV (reference sequence). This CDR3 contains 15 residues. The CDR3 loop reads CASSLRRQVGGTQYF. CDR3 DNA: TGTGCCAGCAGTTTAAGGCGACAGGTTGGTGGGACCCAGTACTTC.

CDR3 coding DNA: TGTGCCAGCAGACTTCAGGGTGAAACTGAAGCTTTCTTT. Amino acid sequence: CASRLQGETEAFF. The V gene is TRBV7-3, the J gene TRBJ1-1; perhaps TRBD1 as D (5 bases). Germline V gene data show CDR1 as SGHTA and CDR2 as FQGTGA. The CDR3 contains 13 residues. V lost 6 bases, J lost 5 bases, and 13 bases lay in between.

This clone was counted a single time. The chain employs TRBV9 and TRBJ2-6; D call uncertain. Per germline, CDR1 SGDLS and CDR2 YYNGEE. The CDR3 totals 15 residues. Trimming stripped 1 base from V and 0 bases from J, with 5 bases between. In DNA, the CDR3 is TGTGCCAGCAGCGTACTGTTCTCTGGGGCCAACGTCCTGACTTTC. The encoded protein is CASSVLFSGANVLTF.

CDR3 protein: CASSQLAGDTDTQYF. The CDR3 DNA is TGCGCCAGCAGCCAACTAGCGGGGGACACAGATACGCAGTATTTT. The V and J genes are TRBV4-1 and TRBJ2-3; 10 nucleotides agree with TRBD2. The trim removed 2 bases at V and 2 bases at J, leaving 1 base unmatched. The length of the CDR3 is 15 residues. Germline loops: CDR1 MGHRA, CDR2 YSYEKL.

The chain couples TRBV5-1 to TRBJ2-1; D might be TRBD2 (5 bases). Germline loops: CDR1 SGHRS, CDR2 YFSETQ. V shed 0 bases and J shed 8 bases, with 12 bases lying between them. The CDR3 loop spans 14 amino acids. This CDR3 reads CASSLDMTTYEQFF. The CDR3 DNA is TGCGCCAGCAGCTTGGACATGACTACCTATGAGCAGTTCTTC.

V is TRBV28 and J is TRBJ2-7, with D unclear. V was shortened by 7 bases and J by 1 base, with 26 bases between the two germline ends. The germline gives CDR1 MDHEN, CDR2 SYDVKM. There are 18 residues in the CDR3. This chain's CDR3 is CASISEGWSDSGSYEQYF. CDR3 nucleotide sequence: TGTGCCAGCATCTCCGAAGGTTGGAGCGACTCTGGGTCCTACGAGCAGTACTTC.

This clone was observed a few times. The gene calls are TRBV7-9 and TRBJ2-3; 15 bases agree with TRBD2. The CDR3 sequence is 16 residues long. Trimming cost V 4 bases and J 6 bases; bases outside gene matches: 5. Per the germline V gene, CDR1 is SEHNR and CDR2 is FQNEAQ (reference sequence). CDR3 bases: TGTGCCAGCAGCTCGGGACTAGCGGGGGGAGTGGATACGCAGTATTTT. It is translated as CASSSGLAGGVDTQYF. Combining the CDR3 with reference TRBV7-9 and TRBJ2-3 gives the whole variable domain DTGVSQNPRHKITKRGQNVTFRCDPISEHNRLYWYRQTLGQGPEFLTYFQNEAQLEKSRLLSDRFSAERPKGSFSTLEIQRTEQGDSAMYLCASSSGLAGGVDTQYFGPGTRLTVL.

The J gene is TRBJ1-5, the V gene TRBV19; D is perhaps TRBD1 (6 bases). Looked up from germline, CDR1 is LNHDA and CDR2 is SQIVND (reference sequence). V was cut by 7 bases and J by 7 bases, with 14 bases left in between. CDR3 length: 13 amino acids. CDR3 residues: CASTDRSVQPQHF. The CDR3 DNA follows: TGTGCCAGTACTGACAGGTCGGTCCAGCCCCAGCATTTT.

V usage is TRBV6-6 and J usage is TRBJ2-1; 7 bases match TRBD2. CDR3 length: 14 amino acids. Germline assignment: CDR1 MNHNY and CDR2 SVGAGI (reference sequence). Germline trimming cut 5 bases from V and 3 bases from J; bases unmatched to any gene: 4. Here the CDR3 reads CASSPGLNYNEQFF. The CDR3 DNA reads as TGTGCCAGCAGTCCGGGACTAAACTACAATGAGCAGTTCTTC.

As for this clone: Other DNA sequences within the sample encode an identical CDR3. The gene calls are TRBV7-9 and TRBJ1-3, with D uncertain. This CDR3 spans 11 amino acids. The germline V gene has CDR1 SEHNR and CDR2 FQNEAQ (reference sequence). With 3 bases removed from V and 7 bases from J, the gap between germline ends came to 4 bases. CDR3 protein: CASSFRNTIYF. For the CDR3, the DNA is TGTGCCAGCAGCTTCCGTAACACCATATATTTT.

The CDR3 DNA reads TGCGCCAGCAGTTTAACACAACTCCCCACTGAAGCTTTCTTT. Residues: CASSLTQLPTEAFF. The rearrangement joins TRBV5-1 to TRBJ1-1; no clear D gene. Per germline, CDR1 SGHRS and CDR2 YFSETQ. V was clipped by 5 bases and J by 4 bases, with 15 bases between them. The CDR3 consists of 14 residues.

This clone was recorded once. The chain couples TRBV5-5 to TRBJ1-5; possibly TRBD1 for D (5 bases). The V gene's germline CDR1 is SGHKS and CDR2 YYEKEE (reference sequence). V was pared by 0 bases and J by 3 bases, with 7 bases between. The CDR3 is 14 residues long. CDR3 DNA: TGTGCCAGCAGCTTGGACAGGACCAATCAGCCCCAGCATTTT. Translating it yields CASSLDRTNQPQHF.

The CDR3 is CASSLGRNLNTGELFF. The CDR3 coding sequence is TGCGCCAGCAGCTTGGGGCGGAATTTGAACACCGGGGAGCTGTTTTTT. The chain has TRBV5-1 and TRBJ2-2; D is unresolved. V lost 0 bases to trimming and J lost 1 base, with 10 bases between them. The CDR3 consists of 16 residues. The germline CDR1 and CDR2 sequences are SGHRS and YFSETQ. Filled out from reference TRBV5-1 and TRBJ2-2, the complete variable domain reads KAGVTQTPRYLIKTRGQQVTLSCSPISGHRSVSWYQQTPGQGLQFLFEYFSETQRNKGNFPGRFSGRQFSNSRSEMNVSTLELGDSALYLCASSLGRNLNTGELFFGEGSRLTVL.

The rearrangement links TRBV7-3 to TRBJ2-3; D perhaps matches TRBD2 (6 bases). The CDR3 spans 14 residues. The V end lost 5 bases, the J end lost 4 bases, and 13 bases lay between the germline ends. Germline-derived CDR1 and CDR2 are SGHTA and FQGTGA. CDR3 nucleotides: TGTGCCAGCAGCATCTCCGGGAGACCAGATACGCAGTATTTT. This sequence encodes CASSISGRPDTQYF.

The chain is built from TRBV27 and TRBJ1-1; 9 nucleotides agree with TRBD1. This CDR3 has 18 amino acids. CDR1 and CDR2 from the germline V gene are MNHEY and SMNVEV (reference sequence). After removal of 11 bases from V and 4 bases from J, the junction contained 23 bases not matched to a gene. The CDR3 coding sequence is TGTGCCGGTCCGGGGATTTCGGGACAGGGCCAGTGGGGCACTGAAGCTTTCTTT. This encodes CAGPGISGQGQWGTEAFF.

The chain carries TRBV28 and TRBJ2-2, with 12 bases fitting TRBD2. This CDR3 is 16 amino acids long. V was clipped by 6 bases and J by 3 bases; unmatched bases: 5. The germline V gene encodes CDR1 MDHEN and CDR2 SYDVKM. The CDR3 reads CASRRTSGVDTGELFF. CDR3 DNA sequence: TGTGCCAGCAGAAGGACTAGCGGGGTTGACACCGGGGAGCTGTTTTTT.

The V gene is TRBV27, the J gene TRBJ2-6; D remains ambiguous. The CDR3 is 14 amino acids. Germline CDR1 MNHEY, CDR2 SMNVEV (reference sequence). Trimming stripped 6 bases from V and 1 base from J, with 7 bases between. The CDR3 DNA follows: TGTGCCAGCAGGGCGAATTCTGGGGCCAACGTCCTGACTTTC. This encodes CASRANSGANVLTF.

The V call is TRBV5-1, the J call TRBJ2-1, with D perhaps assigned TRBD1 or TRBD2 (5 bases each). CDR1 is SGHRS, CDR2 YFSETQ, per germline. The V end lost 4 bases, the J end lost 9 bases, and 20 bases lay between the germline ends. The CDR3 is 15 amino acids. CDR3 protein: CASSVRDGAVGEQFF. The CDR3, as DNA: TGCGCCAGCAGCGTACGGGATGGGGCCGTCGGTGAGCAGTTCTTC.

This clone was picked up one time. The V and J genes are TRBV28 and TRBJ1-4; 9 bases match TRBD1. Germline lookup yields CDR1 MDHEN and CDR2 SYDVKM. V lost 8 bases, J lost 7 bases, and 14 bases stayed unmatched. The CDR3 extends over 16 amino acids. CDR3 sequence reads: CASGSLPGQGPEKLFF. The CDR3 coding sequence is TGTGCCAGCGGTTCCCTACCGGGACAGGGCCCTGAAAAACTGTTTTTT.

V usage is TRBV7-9 and J usage is TRBJ2-1, with TRBD2 identical over 11 bases. V lost 1 base and J lost 7; bases outside the gene matches: 3. There are 15 residues in the CDR3. CDR1 is SEHNR and CDR2 is FQNEAQ in the germline V gene (reference sequence). The CDR3 region is CASSLGTSGSNEQFF. The CDR3 DNA reads as TGTGCCAGCAGCTTAGGGACTAGCGGGTCGAATGAGCAGTTCTTC.

The chain couples TRBV7-9 to TRBJ1-1, with 10 bases identical to TRBD1. The ends lost 5 bases at V and 4 bases at J; junction bases unmatched: 7. The CDR3 runs to 15 residues. Germline V gene sequence: CDR1 SEHNR, CDR2 FQNEAQ (reference sequence). Written as DNA, the CDR3 is TGTGCCAGCAGCAATGACAGGGGGCTGGGCACTGAAGCTTTCTTT. Amino acid sequence: CASSNDRGLGTEAFF. Looking up the rest from reference TRBV7-9 and TRBJ1-1 gives the full variable domain: DTGVSQNPRHKITKRGQNVTFRCDPISEHNRLYWYRQTLGQGPEFLTYFQNEAQLEKSRLLSDRFSAERPKGSFSTLEIQRTEQGDSAMYLCASSNDRGLGTEAFFGQGTRLTVV.

This clone was detected a few times. The chain employs TRBV18 and TRBJ2-3, with 11 bases aligning to TRBD2. Losses at the gene ends were 5 bases for V and 4 bases for J; bases not matched to a gene: 5. Germline values: CDR1 KGHSH, CDR2 LQKENI. The CDR3 length is 15 residues. DNA for the CDR3: TGTGCCAGCTCATTAGTAGCGGGAGGGCCAGATACGCAGTATTTT. This sequence encodes CASSLVAGGPDTQYF.